These 21 T cell receptor beta chains came from one sample sequenced in a study of OX40 agonist ivuxolimab in advanced cancers. Library prep was done by the immunoSEQ multiplex PCR assay. Held by TCRdb, this immuneACCESS table contains in-frame sequences only and omits some clones. Under half of the omission traces to an unresolved V gene where checked; the cause of the rest is unknown. The sample table lists around 72,000 clones, more than 70% of them with a count of one. The leading ten clones occupy about 7.9% of the sample. The source material was CD4+ or CD8+ T cells sorted from blood, sampled in a trial of the OX40 agonist ivuxolimab. The receptors derive from an adult with an advanced solid tumor such as melanoma, head and neck, liver or kidney cancer.

V and J are TRBV2 and TRBJ2-1; D might be TRBD1 (5 bases). This CDR3 has 13 amino acids. The germline CDR1 and CDR2 sequences are SNHLY and FYNNEI. Trimming left V 1 base short and J 9 bases short, with 10 bases between. CDR3 sequence (DNA): TGTGCCAGCAGTGAAGATCAGGGCAGTGAGCAGTTCTTC. Translation: CASSEDQGSEQFF.

This rearrangement joins TRBV30 to TRBJ1-2; D possibly corresponds to TRBD1 (5 bases). There are 13 residues in the CDR3. CDR1 and CDR2 (germline): GTSNPN, SVGIG (reference sequence). Trimming cost V 2 bases and J 8 bases, with 15 bases left between them. The CDR3 sequence is CAWSRVRGGGYTF. DNA of the CDR3: TGTGCCTGGAGTCGGGTGAGGGGCGGGGGCTACACCTTC.

V is TRBV2 and J is TRBJ2-7; 11 bases agree with TRBD2. Germline V lookup: CDR1 SNHLY, CDR2 FYNNEI. V was pared by 4 bases and J by 3 bases, with 2 bases of the junction left unmatched. This CDR3 contains 14 residues. CDR3 nucleotides: TGTGCCAGCAGTGGACTAGCGGGGCTCTACGAGCAGTACGTC. Its translation is CASSGLAGLYEQYV.

This chain connects TRBV2 to TRBJ2-1; D is unresolved. The V gene's germline CDR1 is SNHLY and CDR2 FYNNEI. This CDR3 is 13 amino acids long. V was pared by 0 bases and J by 6 bases, with 6 bases between. CDR3 sequence (DNA): TGTGCCAGCAGTGAAGCGAATATCAATGAGCAGTTCTTC. It codes for CASSEANINEQFF.

The chain has TRBV5-1 and TRBJ2-1, with TRBD2 as a possible D gene (5 bases). The CDR3 has 16 amino acids. V gave up 0 bases and J gave up 8 bases, with 18 bases separating them. The germline CDR1 and CDR2 sequences are SGHRS and YFSETQ. In nucleotides, the CDR3 is TGCGCCAGCAGCTTGGGGGAGCGGACTCCAGGCCATGAGCAGTTCTTC. Translated: CASSLGERTPGHEQFF.

V and J are TRBV6-1 and TRBJ2-2; D gene uncertain. The CDR3 loop spans 13 amino acids. Trimming pared 7 bases from V and 2 bases from J, leaving 8 bases between. Looked up from germline, CDR1 is MNHNS and CDR2 is SASEGT. The CDR3, as DNA: TGTGCCAGCATTGCAGATAACACCGGGGAGCTGTTTTTT. It translates to CASIADNTGELFF.

The chain is built from TRBV2 and TRBJ2-5; 7 positions match TRBD1. The better agreement between TRBJ2-7 and the DNA end casts doubt on the J call. CDR3 size: 14 residues. Germline V CDR1 and CDR2: SNHLY, FYNNEI. The CDR3 sequence: CASSRGGQTYEQYF. The DNA for the CDR3 is TGTGCCAGCAGCCGAGGGGGACAGACCTACGAGCAGTACTTC.

The J gene is TRBJ2-1, the V gene TRBV7-5. TRBV7-5 is deemed a pseudogene. The CDR3 length is 12 residues. The CDR3 bases are TGTGCCAGCAGCCAAGACACGGGTGGGCAGTTCTTC. Protein sequence: CASSQDTGGQFF.

This chain joins TRBV19 and TRBJ1-2; 12 bases are a match to TRBD1. The CDR3 runs to 15 residues. The trim removed 8 bases at V and 5 bases at J, leaving 9 bases unmatched. Germline CDR1 LNHDA, CDR2 SQIVND (reference sequence). CDR3 coding DNA: TGTGCCAGTTTTACCGGGACAGGGGGCGCGTATGGCTACACCTTC. Its protein product is CASFTGTGGAYGYTF.

The chain uses TRBV6-5 and TRBJ2-7; 9 bases line up with TRBD2. This CDR3 is 16 amino acids long. Germline V gives CDR1 MNHEY, CDR2 SVGAGI. Losses at the gene ends were 4 bases for V and 2 bases for J; bases not matched to a gene: 9. The CDR3 DNA reads TGTGCCAGCAGTTCCCGGGGAGCGGGGGGCCCCTACGAGCAGTACTTC. This translates into CASSSRGAGGPYEQYF.

J is TRBJ1-2 and V is TRBV29-1; TRBD1 matches 8 bases. This CDR3 has 15 amino acids. Per germline, CDR1 SQVTM and CDR2 ANQGSEA. Unmatched junction bases numbered 8, after V lost 3 bases and J lost 2 bases. The CDR3 loop is CSVDYGDRGNYGYTF. The CDR3 DNA reads TGCAGCGTTGACTATGGCGACAGGGGAAACTATGGCTACACCTTC.

The chain uses TRBV7-2 and TRBJ1-6, with 9 bases fitting TRBD1. Germline assignment: CDR1 SGHTA and CDR2 FQGNSA. This CDR3 region has 15 residues. The junction had 10 bases not matched to a gene; V was cut back by 11 bases and J by 5 bases. The CDR3 sequence: CASKRRTGDNSPLHF. CDR3 sequence (DNA): TGTGCCTCCAAACGACGGACAGGGGATAATTCACCCCTCCACTTT.

J is TRBJ1-5 and V is TRBV29-1; D perhaps matches TRBD1 (5 bases). V lost 3 bases to trimming and J lost 7 bases, with 13 bases between them. The germline CDR1 and CDR2 sequences are SQVTM and ANQGSEA. The CDR3 is made up of 13 amino acids. In nucleotides, the CDR3 is TGCAGCGTTGATCCCGGGGGGGGACAGCCCCAGCATTTT. This gives the protein CSVDPGGGQPQHF.

The chain uses TRBV28 and TRBJ2-4, with 8 bases fitting TRBD1. CDR3 length equals 15 residues. Germline CDR1 reads MDHEN; CDR2 reads SYDVKM. The trim removed 6 bases at V and 3 bases at J, leaving 7 bases unmatched. The CDR3, as DNA: TGTGCCAGCAGGATCGGACAGGGCGGCAAAAACATTCAGTACTTC. It is translated as CASRIGQGGKNIQYF.

The genes are TRBV5-5 and TRBJ1-5; D unclear. Germline CDR1 reads SGHKS; CDR2 reads YYEKEE (reference sequence). V lost 0 bases and J lost 5, with 6 bases in between. The CDR3 runs 13 residues. The CDR3 region is CASSLEPHQPQHF. CDR3 coding DNA: TGTGCCAGCAGCTTGGAGCCCCATCAGCCCCAGCATTTT.

The J gene is TRBJ1-4, the V gene TRBV2; 9 positions match TRBD1. V lost 6 bases and J lost 4; bases outside the gene matches: 9. Germline CDR1 reads SNHLY; CDR2 reads FYNNEI. CDR3 size: 16 residues. The CDR3 reads CASSLRRTGVNEKLFF. The CDR3 bases are TGTGCCAGCAGCCTACGAAGGACAGGGGTTAATGAAAAACTGTTTTTT.

This chain connects TRBV7-8 to TRBJ1-1; D is possibly TRBD1 (5 bases). The V and J ends lost 7 bases and 1 base respectively, with 13 bases between them. CDR3 length: 14 residues. CDR1 SGHVS and CDR2 FQNEAQ come from the germline V gene. The CDR3 loop reads CASTSRQGNTEAFF. The CDR3 region has the DNA TGTGCCAGCACCTCGAGGCAGGGGAACACTGAAGCTTTCTTT.

This sequence joins TRBV18 and TRBJ1-5, with D unresolved. This CDR3 is 13 amino acids long. Between the trimmed V and J ends, which lost 3 bases and 7 bases, there was a span of 10 bases. In germline, CDR1 is KGHSH, CDR2 LQKENI. CDR3 bases: TGTGCCAGCTCACCCCTGGCGGGGCAGCCCCAGCATTTT. Its protein is CASSPLAGQPQHF.

The rearrangement uses TRBV29-1 and TRBJ2-3, with D uncertain. The germline V gene encodes CDR1 SQVTM and CDR2 ANQGSEA. V was pared by 4 bases and J by 5 bases, with 13 bases between. The CDR3 runs to 13 residues. The CDR3 DNA follows: TGCAGCGTTGGAATCGGTGCGGAAGATACGCAGTATTTT. Its protein is CSVGIGAEDTQYF.

The rearrangement uses TRBV29-1 and TRBJ2-1, with 15 bases lining up with TRBD2. The CDR3 is 15 amino acids. V shed 6 bases, J shed 8 bases, and the junction held 8 bases outside the gene matches. The germline CDR1 and CDR2 sequences are SQVTM and ANQGSEA. The CDR3 protein is CSVAGTSGGIDEQFF. The DNA of the CDR3 is TGCAGCGTCGCCGGGACTAGCGGGGGGATAGATGAGCAGTTCTTC.

J is TRBJ2-7 and V is TRBV7-2; D remains unclear. The CDR3 spans 10 residues. Trimming stripped 9 bases from V and 4 bases from J, with 7 bases between. Germline V gives CDR1 SGHTA, CDR2 FQGNSA. CDR3: CARMKYEQYF. The CDR3 nucleotides are TGTGCCAGAATGAAGTACGAGCAGTACTTC.